The 10 T cell receptor beta chains below come from one sample, sequenced in a study of identifying expanded T cells in peripheral blood. Sequenced by immunoSEQ multiplex PCR; TCRdb stores in-frame clones only, minus some. The sample contains around 120,000 clones, roughly 89% of which appear only once. The sample comprised blood. The receptors stem from a person aged 18-69 years in good health.

The rearrangement links TRBV29-1 to TRBJ2-7; TRBD1 matches 9 bases. Germline V CDR1 and CDR2: SQVTM, ANQGSEA. V shed 7 bases and J 0 bases; nucleotides not matched to a gene: 7. This CDR3 contains 14 residues. CDR3 coding DNA: TGCAGCGCCGTTGACAGGGGGGTCTCCTACGAGCAGTACTTC. Protein: CSAVDRGVSYEQYF.

J is TRBJ2-3 and V is TRBV19; 9 bases agree with TRBD2. The V segment lost 5 bases and the J segment 1 base; nucleotides outside the gene matches: 1. The CDR3 contains 14 residues. Germline V lookup: CDR1 LNHDA, CDR2 SQIVND (reference sequence). In DNA, the CDR3 is TGTGCCAGTAGTTTAGCGGGGGGCACAGATACGCAGTATTTT. It encodes CASSLAGGTDTQYF.

V gene TRBV5-4 combines with J gene TRBJ2-3; 9 bases map to TRBD1. Germline CDR1 is SGHNT and CDR2 is YYREEE (reference sequence). Trimming at V came to 6 bases and at J to 3 bases, leaving 5 bases not matched to a gene. The CDR3 spans 14 residues. The CDR3 is CASTTGTGTDTQYF. The CDR3, as DNA: TGTGCCAGCACCACCGGGACAGGGACAGATACGCAGTATTTT.

The V call is TRBV5-4, the J call TRBJ1-2; D remains ambiguous. This CDR3 region has 15 residues. Germline V gives CDR1 SGHNT, CDR2 YYREEE (reference sequence). The ends were cut back, 4 bases at V and 1 base at J, with 14 bases in the middle. DNA for the CDR3: TGTGCCAGCAGCCAGGAGATAGGACGTAACTATGGCTACACCTTC. Its protein is CASSQEIGRNYGYTF.

The rearrangement uses TRBV10-3 and TRBJ2-7; D gene uncertain. The V gene's germline CDR1 is ENHRY and CDR2 SYGVKD. The V gene lost 3 bases and the J gene lost 1 base, with 4 bases spanning the gap. The CDR3 extends over 12 amino acids. This chain's CDR3 is CAISEGSYEQYF. CDR3 DNA sequence: TGTGCCATCAGTGAAGGTTCCTACGAGCAGTACTTC.

The CDR3: CASSLGGVTDTQYF. CDR3 nucleotide sequence: TGCGCCAGCAGCTTGGGAGGGGTAACAGATACGCAGTATTTT. The chain recombines TRBV5-1 with TRBJ2-3, with D possibly called TRBD1 or TRBD2 (5 bases each). Trimming left V 0 bases short and J 3 bases short, with 8 bases between. Germline values: CDR1 SGHRS, CDR2 YFSETQ. CDR3 length: 14 residues.

The chain recombines TRBV28 with TRBJ2-7; 11 nucleotides line up with TRBD1. This CDR3 is built from 14 residues. Trimming cost V 6 bases and J 6 bases; bases outside gene matches: 7. Germline V gene data show CDR1 as MDHEN and CDR2 as SYDVKM. CDR3 residues: CASSTRTGGGEQYF. For the CDR3, the DNA is TGTGCCAGCAGCACCAGGACAGGGGGCGGCGAGCAGTACTTC.

The rearrangement joins TRBV7-9 to TRBJ2-3; D possibly matches TRBD1 or TRBD2 (6 bases each). The CDR3 has 15 amino acids. Germline assignment: CDR1 SEHNR and CDR2 FQNEAQ (reference sequence). Trimming removed 1 base at V and 2 bases at J, with 10 bases between. The CDR3 is CASSLGGGITDTQYF. The DNA of the CDR3 is TGTGCCAGCAGCTTAGGAGGGGGGATCACAGATACGCAGTATTTT.

In its sample, this clone was seen once. V and J are TRBV27 and TRBJ2-7, with unresolved D. Between the trimmed V and J ends, which lost 2 bases and 4 bases, there was a span of 9 bases. CDR3 length: 13 amino acids. CDR1 and CDR2 from the germline V gene are MNHEY and SMNVEV (reference sequence). CDR3 residues: CASSLKLDYEQYF. The CDR3 region has the DNA TGTGCCAGCAGTTTAAAGTTGGATTACGAGCAGTACTTC.

This clone was seen only once. The genes are TRBV4-1 and TRBJ2-1; 10 bases map to TRBD2. The CDR3 spans 16 residues. J was trimmed by 6 bases and V by 2 bases; bases with no gene match: 7. Per the germline V gene, CDR1 is MGHRA and CDR2 is YSYEKL. CDR3 protein: CASSQKAGGLLNEQFF. CDR3 coding DNA: TGCGCCAGCAGCCAAAAAGCGGGGGGGCTACTCAATGAGCAGTTCTTC.